Given below is one T cell receptor beta chain in context. Its antigen is not identified. This sample is part of a study of cytomegalovirus exposure and HLA in healthy donors. For the study at large: Among about 179 million T cells, an earlier analysis found 90 million to 130 million unique TCR beta sequences. The study's findings and limits: A later look showed TCR association rates differing by HLA locus, highest for DRB1 and lowest for HLA-C. Later on, an analysis tied roughly 17,000 TCR beta sequences to HLA alleles at 0.05 false discovery rate. A reported reduction in N-insertions relative to the roughly 640-donor mean was seen in an Asian-associated ancestry cluster in a later analysis.

PCR involved 60 Vbeta and 13 Jbeta primers. TCRdb keeps only in-frame clones here, not all; method: immunoSEQ multiplex PCR. The data contain 95,000 to 110,000 clones, around 69% of them singletons. The source of this sequence is a man younger than 35 in good health and CMV-seronegative. Sequencing was performed on PBMCs.

Here the CDR3 DNA reads TGTGCCAGCAGCCAAGCCCTAGGGGCAGGCCAAGAGACCCAGTACTTC. As protein: CASSQALGAGQETQYF. The V gene is TRBV4-2, the J gene TRBJ2-5; a weak D match, TRBD1 (5 bases). The CDR3 extends over 16 amino acids. The germline V and J ends were trimmed by 1 base and 1 base, with 13 bases remaining between them. In germline, CDR1 is LGHNA, CDR2 YNFKEQ.